This T cell receptor (beta chain) comes out of a study of beta chain features in type 1 diabetes (dated by TCRdb to between 2017 and 2018). Notes on the research overall: Mean age, gender distribution, total cell number and subset yield were not different between patients and healthy donors. A total of roughly 100 million sorted cells were examined across all samples, and a strong correlation was observed between cell number per subset and RNA yield. The study compared the TCRB repertoires of sorted circulating CD4+ T cell subsets in recently diagnosed type 1 diabetes patients with those in matched healthy donors. Regulatory and stem cell-like memory subsets were isolated from only 8 patients and roughly 8 healthy donors, whereas naive and central memory subsets came from all 28 donors.

With regard to this clone: No antigen is known for it. No base quality information exists; no much larger clone differs at one position.

CDR1 SGHDT and CDR2 YYEEEE are derived from the germline V gene. V is pruned by 4 bases and J by 6 bases, leaving 13 bases of the junction without a gene match. The CDR3 sequence holds 16 residues, the cysteine and phenylalanine included. Kept here is only the CDR3 DNA, which spans 48 bases and is read in frame from base 1. The entire amount of isolated RNA was reverse transcribed using the High Capacity cDNA Reverse Transcription Kit, so the sequenced TCRB transcripts were expressed ones. Naive, central memory and regulatory T cell samples underwent deep immunoSEQ sequencing, averaging about 3.57 million total reads per sample. Sorted cells were lysed in RLT buffer and RNA was extracted with DNase-treated RNeasy Micro or Mini kits, depending on cell number. Each cell subset was processed on its own to prevent cross-contamination, while patient and healthy donor samples were processed together. TCRB sequences were amplified from cDNA with the immunoSEQ multiplex PCR, producing 87-bp fragments spanning the CDR3 region. Amplicons were sequenced on the Illumina HiSeq platform. Per the source publication's procedure: PCR bias was computationally corrected using synthetic template baselines, reads within Hamming distance 2 were collapsed, and singletons that could not be merged were discarded. Reads were aligned to IMGT to assign V, D and J genes, CDR3 length, and insertions or deletions at six rearrangement sites. Within each subset, clonotype counts were normalized to sorted cell number, after which true diversity and Gini coefficients were computed with the tcR R package. The overlap coefficient, calculated on TCRB nucleotide sequences, was used to measure repertoire sharing. Out-of-frame TCRB sequences from naive cells were analyzed to stand in for the pre-selection repertoire. As stored in TCRdb, this immuneACCESS dataset retains in-frame rearrangements with V and J assigned. A fraction of the clones does not appear; measured against another copy, unresolved V genes explain less than half of the discrepancy, and the remainder lacks a known reason. V and J calls and clone size follow that table, whereas D and trimming were derived from the DNA. Within this sample are 200,000 to 300,000 clones, with around 9.9% of them counted one time only. The ten largest clones take up more than 0.015% of the sample.

Broader findings and caveats from the paper: HLA sub-analyses involved small numbers of individuals, so any influence of HLA type on TCRB rearrangement remained unresolved. Sequencing cDNA rather than genomic DNA could over-represent highly expressing activated cells, although activation and CD3 levels did not differ between groups. In all four CD4+ subsets, TCRB CDR3 length was moderately but significantly shorter in type 1 diabetes patients. Naive, central memory and regulatory TCRB repertoires appeared to be more similar among patients than among healthy donors. Fewer insertions and more nucleotide deletions at VDJ recombination sites were observed in patients with type 1 diabetes, implying thymic rearrangement abnormalities. PCR might favor shorter templates, but patient and control samples were amplified and corrected together, so any skew would affect both groups equally.

A single peripheral blood draw of about 116 mL on average was collected from each donor into heparinised tubes. Naive, central memory, regulatory and stem cell-like memory CD4+ T cells were sorted on a BD FACSAria II using a panel including CD45RO, CCR7, CD25, CD127, CD95 and CD27. Purity was above 98% for every sorted population. PBMCs were isolated right away by Lymphoprep density gradient centrifugation and were stained directly, without culture. Samples were stained and sorted in pairs, with one healthy donor and one patient per experiment, so that batch effects were minimized. Sequences were obtained from naive CD4+ T cells from blood. The label giving this sample's cell subset or site can be read as: true naive CD4+ T cells. The TCR sequence derives from a man aged 25 to 40 with type 1 diabetes. Here the chain combines TRBV5-6 and TRBJ2-7; TRBD1 lines up with 10 middle nucleotides. The sequence in DNA is TGTGCCAGCAGCCCGCTGACAGGGGGCGACAGGCTCGAGCAGTACTTC. Translated, this is CASSPLTGGDRLEQYF. The CDR3 plus the reference TRBV5-6 and TRBJ2-7 genes for the other parts give the full variable domain: DAGVTQSPTHLIKTRGQQVTLRCSPKSGHDTVSWYQQALGQGPQFIFQYYEEEERQRGNFPDRFSGHQFPNYSSELNVNALLLGDSALYLCASSPLTGGDRLEQYFGPGTRLTVT.